This TCR beta chain was identified during a study of early T cells in non-severe SARS-CoV-2 infection (dated by TCRdb to about 2021). At the level of the whole study: Because TCR sequencing was done on bulk RNA from unsorted whole blood, the alpha and beta chains could not be paired. Study-level results and caveats: VDJdb matching was skewed toward anti-spike CD8 responses and likely underestimated virus-specific expansions by missing private and CD4 specificities.

CDR1 and CDR2 (DFQATT, SNEGSKA) derive from the germline V gene (reference sequence). The CDR3 starts with the cysteine, ends with the phenylalanine, and has 13 residues. Solely the CDR3 DNA is kept, with 39 bases framed from the first base. V and J are truncated by 4 bases and 2 bases respectively, leaving an intervening sequence of 11 bases. Library construction relied on 5' RACE. Sequencing relied on a NextSeq 500. The TCR library protocol attached unique molecular identifiers to individual cDNA molecules to correct for sequencing error and PCR bias. Both TCR alpha and beta chains were sequenced, and tight co-correlation was observed between alpha and beta sequence abundances in each sample. The authors processed their data as follows. Decombinator V4 was used to perform V gene, J gene and CDR3 annotation of TCR sequences. Expanded TCRs were defined as changing significantly between any two time points under a Poisson model with p below 0.0001. TCR abundances were normalised to the total number of TCRs sequenced in each sample and reported as counts per million. MAIT TCRs were defined by TRAV1-2 paired with TRAJ12, TRAJ20 or TRAJ33, and iNKT TCRs by TRAV10 paired with TRAJ18. A search of VDJdb, accessed on 1 November 2021, was run for TCRs annotated to CMV, EBV and SARS-CoV-2, with TCRs annotated for multiple antigens excluded. Using fastp at Q25 and MiXCR, TCRdb reprocessed the public reads and kept productive beta chains. Rows with a matching CDR3 protein are joined into one entry that keeps the most common DNA and genes. TCRdb assigned the V and J calls; the authors' analysis was not used. This sample gives around 93,000 distinct CDR3 sequences in total; 9.5% to 15% of them show up just once. The top ten clones comprise 4.4% of the sample.

The study was a case-control design nested within a healthcare worker cohort in London, UK, with weekly nasopharyngeal swab PCR tests and blood sampling. Between 23 and 31 March 2020, the week of the UK lockdown, healthcare workers were enrolled and then followed up weekly for as long as 16 weeks. This clonotype was seen repeatedly, ten times or more. This receptor's antigen is unknown. Within one base of it there is no much larger clone, and no base qualities were kept. The chain joins TRBV20-1 to TRBJ1-1; TRBD1 could be the D gene, as 5 bases match. Here the sequenced sample was whole blood, taken at baseline. This sequence was found in an adult who was a healthcare worker with PCR-confirmed SARS-CoV-2 infection or an uninfected control (not recorded which). The DNA is as follows: TGCAGTGCTATAGACAGCCTTAACACTGAAGCTTTCTTT. This translates into CSAIDSLNTEAFF.